Listed below are T cell receptor beta chains from one sample, sequenced in a study of Graves' ophthalmopathy and Graves' hyperthyroidism. TCRdb passed the multiplex PCR reads through MiXCR, listing each CDR3 protein once. The sample has more than 1,000,000 distinct CDR3 sequences; about two fifths are singletons. Sequencing was done on a sample of peripheral blood or thyroid tissue (not recorded which). The receptors stem from an adult man with Graves' hyperthyroidism. Both conserved end residues are part of each CDR3. The order of the fields is J gene, clone size, V gene, D gene, CDR3 protein, CDR3 DNA. D genes are given only for firm matches. Clone size, where shown, is once, few, many, or a class for clones that have expanded.

J gene: TRBJ2-7
clone size: many
V gene: TRBV2
D gene: .
CDR3 protein: CASSENGNYYEQYF
CDR3 DNA: TGTGCCAGCAGTGAAAACGGCAACTACTACGAGCAGTACTTC

J gene: TRBJ1-2
clone size: .
V gene: TRBV12-3/TRBV12-4
D gene: TRBD1
CDR3 protein: CASSFQPLQGAIGGYTF
CDR3 DNA: TGTGCCAGCAGTTTTCAGCCCTTACAGGGGGCTATCGGTGGCTACACCTTC

J gene: TRBJ2-5
clone size: few
V gene: TRBV19
D gene: .
CDR3 protein: CASTDPDREETQYF
CDR3 DNA: TGTGCCAGTACCGACCCGGACAGAGAAGAGACCCAGTACTTC

J gene: TRBJ1-2
clone size: few
V gene: TRBV10-3
D gene: .
CDR3 protein: CAISEARDYGYTF
CDR3 DNA: TGTGCCATCTCAGAGGCCAGGGACTATGGCTACACCTTC

J gene: TRBJ1-2
clone size: .
V gene: TRBV15
D gene: TRBD1
CDR3 protein: CATSSTAGQGTYGYTF
CDR3 DNA: TGTGCCACCAGCAGTACTGCGGGACAGGGGACCTATGGCTACACCTTC

J gene: TRBJ1-3
clone size: .
V gene: TRBV7-9
D gene: .
CDR3 protein: CASSLGELSGNTIYF
CDR3 DNA: TGTGCCAGCAGCTTAGGGGAGCTATCTGGAAACACCATATATTTT

J gene: TRBJ2-7
clone size: many
V gene: TRBV11-2
D gene: TRBD2
CDR3 protein: CASRLLTSGQYF
CDR3 DNA: TGTGCCAGCAGGCTACTCACTAGCGGGCAGTACTTC

J gene: TRBJ2-7
clone size: many
V gene: TRBV2
D gene: .
CDR3 protein: CASTYRDWSDKLTQYF
CDR3 DNA: TGTGCCAGCACTTACAGGGATTGGTCCGACAAACTAACACAGTACTTC

J gene: TRBJ2-7
clone size: few
V gene: TRBV24-1
D gene: .
CDR3 protein: CATSANAGSSEQYF
CDR3 DNA: TGTGCCACCAGTGCCAACGCAGGGTCGAGCGAGCAGTACTTC

J gene: TRBJ1-2
clone size: many
V gene: TRBV3-1
D gene: .
CDR3 protein: CASSPAGKRGYGYTF
CDR3 DNA: TGTGCCAGCAGCCCGGCGGGAAAAAGGGGCTATGGCTACACCTTC

J gene: TRBJ1-3
clone size: .
V gene: TRBV2
D gene: .
CDR3 protein: CASSDSGRTIYF
CDR3 DNA: TGTGCCAGCAGTGACTCGGGAAGGACCATATATTTT

J gene: TRBJ1-1
clone size: .
V gene: TRBV10-2
D gene: .
CDR3 protein: CTSRERRGWNTEAFF
CDR3 DNA: TGCACCAGCAGAGAGAGGAGGGGATGGAACACTGAAGCTTTCTTT

J gene: TRBJ1-4
clone size: .
V gene: TRBV11-2
D gene: .
CDR3 protein: CASSLARAPNEKLFF
CDR3 DNA: TGTGCCAGCAGCTTAGCCCGGGCCCCTAATGAAAAACTGTTTTTT

J gene: TRBJ2-5
clone size: many
V gene: TRBV20-1
D gene: .
CDR3 protein: CSTNNPNRERVTQYF
CDR3 DNA: TGCAGCACTAATAATCCAAACCGGGAGAGAGTGACCCAGTACTTC

J gene: TRBJ1-2
clone size: many
V gene: TRBV6-5
D gene: .
CDR3 protein: CASSYEAEANYGYTF
CDR3 DNA: TGTGCCAGCAGTTACGAGGCAGAAGCTAACTATGGCTACACCTTC

J gene: TRBJ2-2
clone size: .
V gene: TRBV12-3/TRBV12-4
D gene: .
CDR3 protein: CASSLGFWGRTGELFF
CDR3 DNA: TGTGCCAGCAGTTTGGGTTTTTGGGGGCGAACCGGGGAGCTGTTTTTT